Listed below are T cell receptor beta chains from one sample, sequenced in a study of T cell responses to AZD1222 COVID-19 vaccine. Sequenced by immunoSEQ multiplex PCR; TCRdb stores in-frame clones only, minus some. The profile shows 95,000 to 110,000 clones, nearly 90% of them singletons. The sample in question was peripheral blood, obtained 28 days after the second AZD1222 dose. These receptors were taken from an adult who received the AZD1222 COVID-19 vaccine. CDR3s include the opening cysteine and the closing phenylalanine or tryptophan. The D gene is left open where the match is weak. Size tells how often a clone was seen (once, few, many) or the class of an expanded clone, and some rows leave it out.

TRBJ1-2	.	TRBV6-5	.	CASSTDGTLYGYTF	TGTGCCAGCAGCACAGACGGGACACTCTATGGCTACACCTTC
TRBJ1-2	.	TRBV30	TRBD1	CAWSSGTGDGYTF	TGTGCCTGGAGCTCCGGGACAGGGGATGGCTACACCTTC
TRBJ1-2	.	TRBV6-5	TRBD1	CASSRQGLGGYTF	TGTGCCAGCAGCAGACAGGGGTTAGGTGGCTACACCTTC
TRBJ2-5	.	TRBV4-2	.	CASSQNQGNFQETQYF	TGTGCCAGCAGCCAAAATCAGGGCAATTTCCAAGAGACCCAGTACTTC
TRBJ2-1	.	TRBV4-1	.	CASSQTSLDPNQFF	TGCGCCAGCAGCCAGACTTCTCTCGACCCTAACCAGTTCTTC
TRBJ1-3	.	TRBV5-4	.	CASSLGAGPSGNTIYF	TGTGCCAGCAGCTTGGGTGCGGGGCCCTCTGGAAACACCATATATTTT
TRBJ1-2	.	TRBV18	.	CASSRSRGEDYGYTF	TGTGCCAGCTCACGTTCTAGGGGGGAGGACTATGGCTACACCTTC
TRBJ1-1	.	TRBV3-1/TRBV3-2	.	CASSDLGGRTEAFF	TGTGCCAGCAGCGACTTAGGGGGAAGGACTGAAGCTTTCTTT
TRBJ2-7	once	TRBV2	.	CASSEMAVSSYEQYF	TGTGCCAGCAGTGAAATGGCAGTGAGCTCCTACGAGCAGTACTTC
TRBJ1-2	.	TRBV6-2/TRBV6-3	.	CASSYIQDGATTSYGYTF	TGTGCCAGCAGTTACATCCAGGACGGGGCGACGACTTCCTATGGCTACACCTTC
TRBJ1-2	.	TRBV30	.	CAWSEGHLYGYTF	TGTGCCTGGAGTGAAGGGCACCTCTATGGCTACACCTTC
TRBJ1-3	.	TRBV30	.	CAWSNTGGNTIYF	TGTGCCTGGAGCAATACAGGGGGAAACACCATATATTTT
TRBJ1-2	.	TRBV29-1	TRBD1	CSVEDGGTGPYGYTF	TGCAGCGTTGAAGATGGAGGGACAGGGCCCTATGGCTACACCTTC
TRBJ1-2	once	TRBV2	TRBD1	CASRDGQGGLRGYTF	TGTGCCAGCAGGGATGGACAGGGGGGATTGAGAGGCTACACCTTC
TRBJ2-5	.	TRBV4-1	.	CASSQDPGSRETQYF	TGCGCCAGCAGCCAAGATCCCGGGTCCCGAGAGACCCAGTACTTC
TRBJ1-2	once	TRBV19	.	CASSIVGQDYGYTF	TGTGCCAGTAGTATAGTCGGTCAGGACTATGGCTACACCTTC
TRBJ1-2	.	TRBV12-2	.	CASRLARDDHYGYTF	TGTGCAAGTCGCTTAGCCCGGGACGACCACTATGGCTACACCTTC
TRBJ2-2	.	TRBV10-3	.	CAISDPWSGITGELFF	TGTGCCATCAGTGACCCTTGGTCGGGGATCACCGGGGAGCTGTTTTTT
TRBJ2-5	.	TRBV6-2/TRBV6-3	TRBD2	CASSYRLAPQETQYF	TGTGCCAGCAGTTACAGACTAGCGCCCCAAGAGACCCAGTACTTC
TRBJ1-1	.	TRBV12-3/TRBV12-4	.	CASSPGWVEAFF	TGTGCCAGCAGCCCGGGGTGGGTTGAAGCTTTCTTT
TRBJ1-3	.	TRBV29-1	.	CSVRVGSNSGNTIYF	TGCAGCGTCAGGGTAGGCTCCAACTCTGGAAACACCATATATTTT
TRBJ2-7	.	TRBV9	.	CASSAHGTEQYF	TGTGCCAGCAGCGCCCACGGTACCGAGCAGTACTTC
TRBJ2-1	.	TRBV11-2	.	CASSAQAEQFF	TGTGCCAGCAGCGCACAGGCTGAGCAGTTCTTC
TRBJ2-1	.	TRBV7-6	.	CASSPRTVGEQFF	TGTGCCAGCAGCCCGCGGACAGTCGGTGAGCAGTTCTTC
TRBJ2-5	.	TRBV12-3/TRBV12-4	.	CASSSPGQETQYF	TGTGCCAGCAGTTCTCCAGGGCAAGAGACCCAGTACTTC
TRBJ2-5	.	TRBV7-2	.	CASSLGGTTQETQYF	TGTGCCAGCAGCTTAGGCGGGACAACGCAAGAGACCCAGTACTTC
TRBJ1-6	once	TRBV6-5	.	CASSSTGPYNSPLHF	TGTGCCAGCAGTTCCACAGGTCCTTATAATTCACCCCTCCACTTT
TRBJ2-2	.	TRBV7-2	TRBD2	CASSLARTSGGAGGELFF	TGTGCCAGCAGCTTAGCCCGGACTAGCGGGGGGGCCGGCGGGGAGCTGTTTTTT
TRBJ1-1	.	TRBV11-2	TRBD1	CASRHGTGGREAFF	TGTGCCAGCAGACATGGAACAGGGGGACGTGAAGCTTTCTTT
TRBJ2-1	.	TRBV20-1	.	CSASRRQFF	TGCAGTGCTTCCCGCCGACAGTTCTTC
TRBJ1-2	.	TRBV6-5	TRBD1	CASSSRDRVYGYTF	TGTGCCAGCAGTTCCCGCGACAGGGTCTATGGCTACACCTTC
TRBJ1-6	.	TRBV28	.	CASSFSAGESPLHF	TGTGCCAGCAGTTTTTCGGCAGGGGAGTCACCCCTCCACTTT
TRBJ1-5	.	TRBV30	.	CAWSGGLESQPQHF	TGTGCCTGGAGTGGGGGACTGGAGTCTCAGCCCCAGCATTTT
TRBJ2-2	few	TRBV29-1	.	CSVSPNPSGELFF	TGCAGCGTGTCCCCTAATCCATCCGGGGAGCTGTTTTTT
TRBJ2-7	.	TRBV29-1	.	CSVGSDRANYEQYF	TGCAGCGTTGGAAGCGACCGGGCTAACTACGAGCAGTACTTC
TRBJ2-7	.	TRBV19	.	CASSLSWDSRSYEQYF	TGTGCCAGTAGCTTAAGTTGGGACTCCCGGTCCTACGAGCAGTACTTC
TRBJ1-5	.	TRBV6-5	.	CASRGTDSNQPQHF	TGTGCCAGCAGGGGGACGGATAGCAATCAGCCCCAGCATTTT
TRBJ2-3	.	TRBV18	TRBD1	CASSPGLETGTDTQYF	TGTGCCAGCTCACCAGGGTTAGAGACAGGGACAGATACGCAGTATTTT
TRBJ2-1	.	TRBV6-5	.	CASSEEGEQFF	TGTGCCAGCAGCGAGGAGGGTGAGCAGTTCTTC
TRBJ1-3	.	TRBV9	TRBD1	CASSTPGGGNTIYF	TGTGCCAGCAGCACTCCAGGGGGGGGAAACACCATATATTTT
TRBJ2-7	once	TRBV5-1	.	CASSLGSGTYEQYF	TGCGCCAGCAGCTTGGGATCCGGGACCTACGAGCAGTACTTC
TRBJ2-6	.	TRBV15	.	CATSRDRGVGANVLTF	TGTGCCACCAGCAGAGATAGGGGGGTGGGGGCCAACGTCCTGACTTTC
TRBJ1-3	.	TRBV19	.	CASSYPGGTGNTIYF	TGTGCCAGTAGTTATCCGGGGGGTACTGGAAACACCATATATTTT
TRBJ1-1	.	TRBV5-1	.	CASPWGENTEAFF	TGCGCCAGCCCCTGGGGGGAGAACACTGAAGCTTTCTTT
TRBJ1-5	.	TRBV18	TRBD1	CASSLPNRGNQPQHF	TGTGCCAGCTCTCTGCCGAACAGGGGTAATCAGCCCCAGCATTTT
TRBJ1-5	.	TRBV19	.	CASSSAANQPQHF	TGTGCCAGTAGTAGCGCGGCAAATCAGCCCCAGCATTTT
TRBJ1-2	.	TRBV2	.	CASRTGWLANYGYTF	TGTGCCAGCAGAACCGGATGGTTAGCTAACTATGGCTACACCTTC
TRBJ1-2	.	TRBV14	.	CASSPVGGAVHGYTF	TGTGCCAGCAGCCCCGTGGGGGGCGCGGTTCATGGCTACACCTTC